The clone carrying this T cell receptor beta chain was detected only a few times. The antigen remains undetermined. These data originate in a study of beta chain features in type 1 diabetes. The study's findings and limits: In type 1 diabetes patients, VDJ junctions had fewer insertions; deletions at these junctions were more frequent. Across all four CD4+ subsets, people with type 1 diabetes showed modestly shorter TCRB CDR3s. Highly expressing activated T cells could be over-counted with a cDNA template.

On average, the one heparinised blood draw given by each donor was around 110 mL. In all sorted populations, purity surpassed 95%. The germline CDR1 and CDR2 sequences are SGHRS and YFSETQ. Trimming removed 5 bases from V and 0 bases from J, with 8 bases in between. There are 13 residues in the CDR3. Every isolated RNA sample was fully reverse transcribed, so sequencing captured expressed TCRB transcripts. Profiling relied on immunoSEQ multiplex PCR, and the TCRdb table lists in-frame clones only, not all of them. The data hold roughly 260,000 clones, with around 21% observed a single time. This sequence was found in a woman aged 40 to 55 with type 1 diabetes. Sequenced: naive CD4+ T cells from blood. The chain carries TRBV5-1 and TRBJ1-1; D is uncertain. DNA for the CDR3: TGCGCCAGCAGAGAGACACTGAACACTGAAGCTTTCTTT. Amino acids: CASRETLNTEAFF.